The next 29 T cell receptor beta chains were all read from a single sample in a study of cytomegalovirus exposure and HLA in healthy donors. Sequencing used immunoSEQ multiplex PCR; TCRdb keeps in-frame clones, though not all of them. Here the sample spans tens of thousands of clones, roughly 88% being singletons. Sequenced input: PBMCs. These receptors were obtained from a man under 40 in good health and CMV-seronegative.

The chain couples TRBV4-1 to TRBJ2-3; 8 bases are a match to TRBD2. The J segment lost 3 bases and the V segment lost 2 bases, leaving 10 bases of the junction unmatched. The CDR3 has 17 amino acids. In germline, CDR1 is MGHRA, CDR2 YSYEKL. This CDR3 is CASSQPPGTSLTDTQYF. CDR3 sequence (DNA): TGCGCCAGCAGCCAACCCCCCGGGACTAGTTTGACAGATACGCAGTATTTT.

The genes are TRBV30 and TRBJ2-3; D is unclear. This CDR3 region has 11 residues. V was trimmed by 1 base and J by 6 bases, leaving 5 bases between them. Germline values: CDR1 GTSNPN, CDR2 SVGIG (reference sequence). CDR3 nucleotides: TGTGCCTGGAGTGAGGAGGATACGCAGTATTTT. Amino acid sequence: CAWSEEDTQYF.

The gene calls are TRBV28 and TRBJ1-4; possible D gene TRBD1, 6 bases. Germline lookup yields CDR1 MDHEN and CDR2 SYDVKM. The CDR3 consists of 13 residues. V was cut by 8 bases and J by 4 bases, with 11 bases left in between. DNA for the CDR3: TGTGCCAGCGAGGGACACAATAATGAAAAACTGTTTTTT. Translation: CASEGHNNEKLFF.

The chain combines TRBV6-5 with TRBJ1-5; no clear D gene. The CDR3 is 11 amino acids. The germline V gene has CDR1 MNHEY and CDR2 SVGAGI. Trimming removed 4 bases at V and 12 bases at J, with 10 bases between. The CDR3 sequence is CASSSLELQHF. CDR3 DNA sequence: TGTGCCAGCAGTTCCCTCGAGCTCCAGCATTTT.

The chain employs TRBV7-9 and TRBJ1-4; 7 bases fit TRBD1. Trimming at V came to 5 bases and at J to 6 bases, leaving 9 bases not matched to a gene. The CDR3 has 15 residues. Germline-derived CDR1 and CDR2 are SEHNR and FQNEAQ (reference sequence). CDR3 protein: CASSGRQGSDEKLFF. The CDR3 region has the DNA TGTGCCAGCAGCGGGCGACAGGGATCGGATGAAAAACTGTTTTTT.

The chain has TRBV5-4 and TRBJ2-5; TRBD2 is a possible D gene (6 bases). V was clipped by 6 bases and J by 4 bases, with 13 bases between them. Germline lookup yields CDR1 SGHNT and CDR2 YYREEE (reference sequence). The CDR3 totals 13 residues. Here the CDR3 DNA reads TGTGCCAGCACCTCGGGGGTTCGAGAGACCCAGTACTTC. It translates to CASTSGVRETQYF.

This chain uses TRBV2 with TRBJ2-2; the match to TRBD1 covers 7 bases. From germline, CDR1 is SNHLY and CDR2 FYNNEI. CDR3 length equals 15 residues. V gave up 6 bases and J gave up 2 bases; unmatched junction bases: 6. The CDR3 sequence is CASRLDRVNTGELFF. The CDR3 DNA follows: TGTGCCAGCAGATTAGACAGGGTAAACACCGGGGAGCTGTTTTTT. The entire variable domain, with the rest obtained from reference TRBV2 and TRBJ2-2, is as follows: EPEVTQTPSHQVTQMGQEVILRCVPISNHLYFYWYRQILGQKVEFLVSFYNNEISEKSEIFDDQFSVERPDGSNFTLKIRSTKLEDSAMYFCASRLDRVNTGELFFGEGSRLTVL.

The gene calls are TRBV9 and TRBJ2-1, with TRBD2 identical over 8 bases. The CDR3 has 14 residues. V lost 4 bases to trimming and J lost 9 bases; unmatched junction nucleotides: 9. Germline loops: CDR1 SGDLS, CDR2 YYNGEE. CDR3 amino acids: CASSRQRERGEQFF. In DNA form, the CDR3 reads TGTGCCAGCAGCCGACAGCGGGAGCGGGGTGAGCAGTTCTTC.

This rearrangement joins TRBV7-8 to TRBJ1-5; no clear D. Trimming removed 8 bases from V and 0 bases from J, with 8 bases in between. Germline V gives CDR1 SGHVS, CDR2 FQNEAQ. CDR3 length: 13 residues. In DNA, the CDR3 is TGTGCCAGCGACAACCATAGCAATCAGCCCCAGCATTTT. As protein: CASDNHSNQPQHF.

The CDR3 here is CASSSQSGANVLTF. The CDR3 bases are TGTGCCAGTAGTTCCCAATCTGGGGCCAACGTCCTGACTTTC. The V and J genes are TRBV19 and TRBJ2-6; D gene unclear. The V and J ends lost 5 bases and 1 base respectively, with 6 bases between them. Germline-derived CDR1 and CDR2 are LNHDA and SQIVND (reference sequence). The CDR3 contains 14 residues.

The chain links TRBV6-4 to TRBJ1-1, with 7 bases matching TRBD1. Germline assignment: CDR1 MRHNA and CDR2 SNTAGT. V dropped 5 bases and J dropped 3; count of bases not matched to a gene: 3. The CDR3 contains 13 residues. The CDR3: CASSPTGDTEAFF. CDR3 nucleotides: TGTGCCAGCAGTCCTACAGGGGACACTGAAGCTTTCTTT.

The chain carries TRBV7-3 and TRBJ1-2; D gene uncertain. CDR3 length: 13 amino acids. The V gene's germline CDR1 is SGHTA and CDR2 FQGTGA. Trimming cost V 5 bases and J 8 bases, with 15 bases left between them. The CDR3 DNA sequence: TGTGCCAGCAGCCCGGGTCCGAAGTACGGCTACACCTTC. Encoded protein: CASSPGPKYGYTF.

This chain uses TRBV4-1 with TRBJ2-3; D may be TRBD1 (6 bases). Between the trimmed V and J ends, which lost 2 bases and 3 bases, there was a span of 12 bases. The CDR3 extends over 15 amino acids. The germline gives CDR1 MGHRA, CDR2 YSYEKL. CDR3 loop: CASSQSRGPTDTQYF. Written as DNA, the CDR3 is TGCGCCAGCAGCCAAAGCAGGGGCCCTACAGATACGCAGTATTTT.

The genes are TRBV6-5 and TRBJ1-5; TRBD1 matches 7 bases. V lost 0 bases and J lost 8; bases outside the gene matches: 7. This CDR3 has 15 amino acids. Per germline, CDR1 MNHEY and CDR2 SVGAGI. The CDR3 DNA reads TGTGCCAGCAGTTACTCGACAGGGTCGGGTGAGCCCCAGCATTTT. Its protein is CASSYSTGSGEPQHF.

In this sample, this clone turned up a few times. The genes are TRBV27 and TRBJ2-7; TRBD1 aligns across 9 bases. There are 13 residues in the CDR3. Germline V gene sequence: CDR1 MNHEY, CDR2 SMNVEV (reference sequence). The J segment lost 4 bases and the V segment lost 4 bases, leaving 2 bases of the junction unmatched. CDR3 region: CASSYGQGYEQYF. The CDR3 DNA reads as TGTGCCAGCAGTTACGGACAGGGGTACGAGCAGTACTTC.

The chain employs TRBV4-1 and TRBJ2-2, with 11 bases identical to TRBD1. Germline trimming cut 1 base from V and 6 bases from J; bases unmatched to any gene: 1. Germline V gene data show CDR1 as MGHRA and CDR2 as YSYEKL. The CDR3 is made up of 15 amino acids. CDR3: CASSQAGQGAGELFF. The CDR3 DNA follows: TGCGCCAGCAGCCAAGCGGGACAGGGGGCCGGGGAGCTGTTTTTT.

This chain joins TRBV6-4 and TRBJ1-2, with 7 bases matching TRBD1. CDR1 MRHNA and CDR2 SNTAGT come from the germline V gene. The CDR3 covers 13 residues. The J segment lost 4 bases and the V segment lost 6 bases, leaving 5 bases of the junction unmatched. CDR3 coding DNA: TGTGCCAGCAGCAGGGGGATTTCCTATGGCTACACCTTC. This translates into CASSRGISYGYTF.

The chain's CDR3 is CASAEEDRATDTQYF. The DNA for the CDR3 is TGTGCTAGTGCCGAGGAGGACCGGGCCACAGATACGCAGTATTTT. The chain combines TRBV12-5 with TRBJ2-3, with D maybe TRBD2 (5 bases). Per the germline V gene, CDR1 is LGHNT and CDR2 is FRNRAP. Trimming pared 7 bases from V and 2 bases from J, leaving 16 bases between. The CDR3 covers 15 residues.

The chain has TRBV6-5 and TRBJ1-2, with D possibly matching TRBD1 (5 bases). This CDR3 contains 12 residues. Trimming took off 6 bases at V and 8 bases at J, with 13 bases between the two ends. The V gene's germline CDR1 is MNHEY and CDR2 SVGAGI. CDR3 nucleotides: TGTGCCAGCAGCTCAGGGCTTGGAGGCTACACCTTC. Its protein product is CASSSGLGGYTF.

J is TRBJ2-7 and V is TRBV29-1; D is unresolved. Germline V gene data show CDR1 as SQVTM and CDR2 as ANQGSEA. This CDR3 is 11 amino acids long. Trimming took off 4 bases at V and 4 bases at J, with 8 bases between the two ends. The DNA for the CDR3 is TGCAGCGTTGGATACGGGTACGAGCAGTACTTC. This codes for CSVGYGYEQYF.

The CDR3 here is CASSASASSYEQYF. The CDR3 nucleotides read TGTGCCAGCAGCGCTTCCGCGAGCTCCTACGAGCAGTACTTC. This chain connects TRBV5-4 to TRBJ2-7; D is unclear. V lost 4 bases to trimming and J lost 0 bases, with 11 bases between them. This CDR3 region has 14 residues. In germline, CDR1 is SGHNT, CDR2 YYREEE (reference sequence).

Points on this clone: The junction does not match germline at one end; this may be a read error. The chain links TRBV15 to TRBJ1-2; tentative D call: TRBD1 (6 bases). Per the germline V gene, CDR1 is LNHNV and CDR2 is YYDKDF (reference sequence). There are 15 residues in the CDR3. As DNA, the CDR3 is TGTGCCACCGGCAGAGATGATGGCAGGGGCTATGGCTACACCTTC. The encoded protein is CATGRDDGRGYGYTF.

The DNA of the CDR3 is TGTGCCACCAGCAGAGACCCCGTCCCAGATACGCAGTATTTT. Protein product: CATSRDPVPDTQYF. The chain links TRBV15 to TRBJ2-3; unclear D gene. This CDR3 is 14 amino acids long. Germline V gene sequence: CDR1 LNHNV, CDR2 YYDKDF (reference sequence). Trimming removed 0 bases from V and 4 bases from J, with 8 bases in between.

The chain recombines TRBV9 with TRBJ2-5; 10 nucleotides align to TRBD2. The CDR3 is 16 residues long. Germline V gene lookup returns CDR1 SGDLS and CDR2 YYNGEE. Trimming at V came to 3 bases and at J to 5 bases, leaving 10 bases not matched to a gene. The CDR3 region is CASSAPGGSGGETQYF. The CDR3 nucleotides are TGTGCCAGCAGCGCACCCGGTGGTAGCGGGGGGGAGACCCAGTACTTC. The complete variable domain, with remaining parts taken from reference TRBV9 and TRBJ2-5, reads DSGVTQTPKHLITATGQRVTLRCSPRSGDLSVYWYQQSLDQGLQFLIQYYNGEERAKGNILERFSAQQFPDLHSELNLSSLELGDSALYFCASSAPGGSGGETQYFGPGTRLLVL.

The chain combines TRBV2 with TRBJ2-1; TRBD1 agrees at 8 bases. The CDR3 loop spans 16 amino acids. J was trimmed by 1 base and V by 9 bases; bases with no gene match: 11. Germline CDR1 SNHLY, CDR2 FYNNEI. CDR3 nucleotides: TGTGCCAGAAATCGAGGACAGGGTCAGTCCTACAATGAGCAGTTCTTC. Amino acid sequence: CARNRGQGQSYNEQFF. Looking up the rest from reference TRBV2 and TRBJ2-1 gives the full variable domain: EPEVTQTPSHQVTQMGQEVILRCVPISNHLYFYWYRQILGQKVEFLVSFYNNEISEKSEIFDDQFSVERPDGSNFTLKIRSTKLEDSAMYFCARNRGQGQSYNEQFFGPGTRLTVL.

The chain couples TRBV27 to TRBJ2-1, with 8 bases fitting TRBD2. Germline V lookup: CDR1 MNHEY, CDR2 SMNVEV (reference sequence). The V gene end was trimmed by 2 bases and the J gene end by 3 bases; junction bases not matched to a gene: 3. CDR3 length: 15 residues. The CDR3 bases are TGTGCCAGCAGTTTAGGGCGGGAGGACTACAATGAGCAGTTCTTC. It is translated as CASSLGREDYNEQFF.

This chain links TRBV5-1 with TRBJ2-3; the D is unclear. CDR3 length equals 14 residues. Germline V gene data show CDR1 as SGHRS and CDR2 as YFSETQ. V dropped 2 bases and J dropped 0 bases, with 7 bases sitting between them. Written as DNA, the CDR3 is TGCGCCAGCAGCTTTTTTCCTAGCACAGATACGCAGTATTTT. It encodes CASSFFPSTDTQYF.

The chain couples TRBV4-2 to TRBJ1-2; tentative D call: TRBD1 (5 bases). The CDR3 covers 16 residues. CDR1 is LGHNA, CDR2 YNFKEQ, per germline. Trimming cost V 3 bases and J 2 bases, with 16 bases left between them. This CDR3 reads CASSHDRTIPNYGYTF. CDR3 sequence (DNA): TGTGCCAGCAGCCATGATAGGACAATTCCAAACTATGGCTACACCTTC.

The CDR3 DNA is TGTGCCAGCAGTTTAGTCAGGGGAGAAGCTTTCTTT. This gives the protein CASSLVRGEAFF. The gene calls are TRBV28 and TRBJ1-1; a weak D match, TRBD1 (6 bases). Germline CDR1 MDHEN, CDR2 SYDVKM. CDR3 size: 12 residues. V was clipped by 2 bases and J by 8 bases, with 9 bases between them.